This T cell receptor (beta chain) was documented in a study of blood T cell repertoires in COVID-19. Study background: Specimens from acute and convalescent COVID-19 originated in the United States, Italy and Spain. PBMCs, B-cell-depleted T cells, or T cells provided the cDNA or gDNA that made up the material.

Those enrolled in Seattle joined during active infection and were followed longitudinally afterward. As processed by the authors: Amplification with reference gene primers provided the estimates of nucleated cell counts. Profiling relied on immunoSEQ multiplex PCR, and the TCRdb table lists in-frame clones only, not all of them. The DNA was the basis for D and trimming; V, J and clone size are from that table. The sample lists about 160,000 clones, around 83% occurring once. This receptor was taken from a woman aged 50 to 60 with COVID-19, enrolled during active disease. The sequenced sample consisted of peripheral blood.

The CDR3 DNA reads TGTGCCTGGAGTGAAATAGAGGTTGAGCAGTTCTTC. Its translation: CAWSEIEVEQFF. The rearrangement links TRBV30 to TRBJ2-1; D gene ambiguous. The CDR3 loop spans 12 amino acids. Germline V gene lookup returns CDR1 GTSNPN and CDR2 SVGIG (reference sequence). Trimming pared 1 base from V and 9 bases from J, leaving 10 bases between.